One and the same sample provided the 28 T cell receptor beta chains below, sequenced in a study of blood T cell repertoires in COVID-19. The table came from immunoSEQ multiplex PCR; TCRdb's copy has only in-frame clones and leaves some out. Of 65,000 to 80,000 clones detected, almost 85% appear once; the ten largest clones hold 21%. Sequenced: peripheral blood. These receptors came from a human donor in a cohort sampled during active COVID-19.

This sequence joins TRBV7-2 and TRBJ1-4; TRBD1 matches 7 bases. The CDR3 sequence is 15 residues long. Losses at the gene ends were 1 base for V and 10 bases for J; bases not matched to a gene: 9. Germline CDR1 reads SGHTA; CDR2 reads FQGNSA. The CDR3, as DNA: TGTGCCAGCAGCTTAGACAGTCGCCAGGGGGGAAAACTGTTTTTT. It specifies CASSLDSRQGGKLFF. Together with reference TRBV7-2 and TRBJ1-4, the CDR3 gives the full variable domain: GAGVSQSPSNKVTEKGKDVELRCDPISGHTALYWYRQSLGQGLEFLIYFQGNSAPDKSGLPSDRFSAERTGGSVSTLTIQRTQQEDSAVYLCASSLDSRQGGKLFFGSGTQLSVL.

V gene TRBV10-3 combines with J gene TRBJ2-3; 10 bases fit TRBD2. The CDR3 sequence is 16 residues long. V was clipped by 4 bases and J by 5 bases; unmatched bases: 9. Germline CDR1 and CDR2: ENHRY and SYGVKD. CDR3 DNA: TGTGCCATCAGTGGTCGAGCGGGGGGGCGGGGAGATACGCAGTATTTT. Translated: CAISGRAGGRGDTQYF.

This sequence joins TRBV18 and TRBJ2-7; perhaps TRBD1 as D (5 bases). Trimming removed 1 base at V and 0 bases at J, with 7 bases between. The CDR3 loop spans 14 amino acids. The germline CDR1 and CDR2 sequences are KGHSH and LQKENI. The CDR3 nucleotides are TGTGCCAGCTCACCACAAGGGGCCTCCTACGAGCAGTACTTC. Translated: CASSPQGASYEQYF.

V is TRBV7-9 and J is TRBJ1-2; unclear D gene. The germline V gene has CDR1 SEHNR and CDR2 FQNEAQ (reference sequence). The CDR3 totals 11 residues. V gave up 8 bases and J gave up 4 bases, with 8 bases separating them. The CDR3 DNA sequence: TGTGCCAGCGTTACGGGCTATGGCTACACCTTC. This gives the protein CASVTGYGYTF. Together with reference TRBV7-9 and TRBJ1-2, the CDR3 gives the full variable domain: DTGVSQNPRHKITKRGQNVTFRCDPISEHNRLYWYRQTLGQGPEFLTYFQNEAQLEKSRLLSDRFSAERPKGSFSTLEIQRTEQGDSAMYLCASVTGYGYTFGSGTRLTVV.

This rearrangement joins TRBV18 to TRBJ2-7, with TRBD2 as a possible D gene (6 bases). Per the germline V gene, CDR1 is KGHSH and CDR2 is LQKENI. Trimming removed 2 bases at V and 3 bases at J, with 11 bases between. CDR3 length equals 14 residues. This CDR3 is CASSPGGSGYEQYF. For the CDR3, the DNA is TGTGCCAGCTCACCAGGAGGTAGCGGCTACGAGCAGTACTTC.

The chain combines TRBV6-4 with TRBJ2-1; a possible D gene is TRBD2 (6 bases). The CDR3 contains 15 residues. The ends were cut back, 10 bases at V and 8 bases at J, with 24 bases in the middle. Looked up from germline, CDR1 is MRHNA and CDR2 is SNTAGT. The CDR3 loop is CAITPGLTGIYEQFF. The DNA for the CDR3 is TGTGCCATTACGCCCGGACTAACGGGCATTTATGAGCAGTTCTTC.

This chain links TRBV10-3 with TRBJ2-5, with TRBD2 matching 7 bases. This CDR3 region has 14 residues. CDR1 is ENHRY, CDR2 SYGVKD, per germline. J was trimmed by 2 bases and V by 2 bases; bases with no gene match: 2. The CDR3 region is CAISEPGLQETQYF. CDR3 bases: TGTGCCATCAGTGAGCCGGGACTACAAGAGACCCAGTACTTC.

V usage is TRBV28 and J usage is TRBJ2-2; possible D gene TRBD2, 6 bases. Germline V gives CDR1 MDHEN, CDR2 SYDVKM. The V gene lost 3 bases and the J gene lost 13 bases, with 15 bases spanning the gap. The CDR3 has 13 amino acids. The CDR3 DNA is TGTGCCAGCAGTTTGGGGAGGCGGCGGCGGCTGTTTTTT. Amino acid sequence: CASSLGRRRRLFF.

This clone was counted a few times. The V and J genes are TRBV25-1 and TRBJ2-7; D is possibly TRBD1 (6 bases). Germline lookup yields CDR1 MGHDK and CDR2 SYGVNS. This CDR3 has 12 residues. V lost 2 bases and J lost 5, with 7 bases in between. The DNA of the CDR3 is TGTGCCAGCAGTGAAGGGGGCCACGAGCAGTACTTC. It encodes CASSEGGHEQYF.

This clone was seen just once. This chain connects TRBV6-6 to TRBJ2-3, with 15 bases matching TRBD2. After removal of 5 bases from V and 2 bases from J, the junction contained 5 bases not matched to a gene. This CDR3 region has 17 residues. Per the germline V gene, CDR1 is MNHNY and CDR2 is SVGAGI (reference sequence). The CDR3 sequence is CASSPGLAGGYTDTQYF. In nucleotides, the CDR3 is TGTGCCAGCAGTCCTGGACTAGCGGGGGGGTACACAGATACGCAGTATTTT.

The rearrangement links TRBV6-6 to TRBJ2-1; 8 nucleotides match TRBD2. The CDR3 has 17 amino acids. The trim removed 5 bases at V and 1 base at J, leaving 10 bases unmatched. Germline values: CDR1 MNHNY, CDR2 SVGAGI (reference sequence). Here the CDR3 reads CASSPGGGVGSYNEQFF. The CDR3 coding sequence is TGTGCCAGCAGTCCGGGGGGGGGCGTAGGGTCCTACAATGAGCAGTTCTTC.

This clone was seen once. This CDR3 is CASSADNANEKLFF. DNA of the CDR3: TGCGCCAGCAGTGCGGACAACGCTAATGAAAAACTGTTTTTT. The J gene is TRBJ1-4, the V gene TRBV5-1, with a weak D call TRBD1 (5 bases). V dropped 5 bases and J dropped 3 bases, with 11 bases sitting between them. From germline, CDR1 is SGHRS and CDR2 YFSETQ. This CDR3 spans 14 amino acids.

The CDR3 loop is CASSLLHNYEQYF. CDR3 coding DNA: TGTGCCAGCAGTTTACTTCACAACTACGAGCAGTACTTC. J is TRBJ2-7 and V is TRBV12-3 or TRBV12-4; D is ambiguous. This CDR3 has 13 amino acids. V was clipped by 2 bases and J by 3 bases, with 8 bases between them.

The chain carries TRBV7-3 and TRBJ2-1; 13 bases line up with TRBD2. V lost 5 bases, J lost 8 bases, and 12 bases stayed unmatched. This CDR3 comprises 17 residues. Germline loops: CDR1 SGHTA, CDR2 FQGTGA. CDR3 in amino acids: CASSPLAGGNGVYEQFF. The CDR3 region has the DNA TGTGCCAGCAGCCCACTAGCGGGGGGGAATGGAGTGTATGAGCAGTTCTTC.

This clone was detected a few times. The rearrangement joins TRBV28 to TRBJ1-5, with 9 bases that match TRBD1. The germline V gene has CDR1 MDHEN and CDR2 SYDVKM. CDR3 length: 15 amino acids. The junction had 8 bases not matched to a gene; V was cut back by 9 bases and J by 2 bases. The CDR3 region has the DNA TGTGCCAGTTCGACAGGGGGTAGGGGCAATCAGCCCCAGCATTTT. Its protein is CASSTGGRGNQPQHF.

The V and J genes are TRBV3-1 (or the pseudogene TRBV3-2) and TRBJ2-1; D not resolved. The CDR3 extends over 15 amino acids. The germline gives CDR1 LGHDT, CDR2 YNNKEL (reference sequence). Trimming left V 3 bases short and J 0 bases short, with 9 bases between. The CDR3 is CASSQTRNSYNEQFF. The CDR3 DNA reads as TGTGCCAGCAGCCAGACACGGAACTCCTACAATGAGCAGTTCTTC.

This clone came up once. The V call is TRBV9, the J call TRBJ2-3; D remains ambiguous. CDR1 is SGDLS, CDR2 YYNGEE, per germline. V lost 0 bases to trimming and J lost 5 bases, with 7 bases between them. This CDR3 has 13 residues. The CDR3 region is CASSVAYGDTQYF. In nucleotides, the CDR3 is TGTGCCAGCAGCGTAGCTTACGGAGATACGCAGTATTTT.

J is TRBJ1-2 and V is TRBV10-3; 8 bases align to TRBD1. The CDR3 is made up of 14 amino acids. Losses at the gene ends were 1 base for V and 3 bases for J; bases not matched to a gene: 1. The V gene's germline CDR1 is ENHRY and CDR2 SYGVKD. This chain's CDR3 is CAISEWGQDYGYTF. CDR3 nucleotides: TGTGCCATCAGTGAGTGGGGACAGGACTATGGCTACACCTTC.

The chain recombines TRBV2 with TRBJ1-1, with D unclear. The CDR3 runs to 13 residues. The germline V and J ends were trimmed by 4 bases and 1 base, with 7 bases remaining between them. Germline CDR1 and CDR2: SNHLY and FYNNEI. DNA for the CDR3: TGTGCCAGCAGTGGAAGAGGGAACACTGAAGCTTTCTTT. Its translation is CASSGRGNTEAFF.

The CDR3 DNA reads as TGTGCCAGTACCTCGACAGAGAATTCACCCCTCCACTTT. Protein: CASTSTENSPLHF. The chain employs TRBV19 and TRBJ1-6; D might be TRBD1 (5 bases). CDR3 length equals 13 residues. In germline, CDR1 is LNHDA, CDR2 SQIVND (reference sequence). Trimming left V 7 bases short and J 7 bases short, with 11 bases between. Variable domain in full (rest from reference TRBV19 and TRBJ1-6): DGGITQSPKYLFRKEGQNVTLSCEQNLNHDAMYWYRQDPGQGLRLIYYSQIVNDFQKGDIAEGYSVSREKKESFPLTVTSAQKNPTAFYLCASTSTENSPLHFGNGTRLTVT.

The chain has TRBV5-4 and TRBJ2-3, with D maybe TRBD2 (6 bases). Germline CDR1 SGHNT, CDR2 YYREEE (reference sequence). With 4 bases removed from V and 0 bases from J, the gap between germline ends came to 27 bases. The CDR3 spans 20 residues. In nucleotides, the CDR3 is TGTGCCAGCAGCCTAGGGGCAAAAGCCTCCACGGGGGAGAGCACAGATACGCAGTATTTT. This translates into CASSLGAKASTGESTDTQYF.

The V gene is TRBV6-2 or TRBV6-3, the J gene TRBJ2-3, with 11 positions matching TRBD2. The CDR3 has 16 amino acids. Germline lookup yields CDR1 MNHEY and CDR2 SVGEGT. J was trimmed by 3 bases and V by 4 bases; bases with no gene match: 6. DNA of the CDR3: TGTGCCAGCAGTTCCCTAGCGGGGGGCGGGACAGATACGCAGTATTTT. Translation: CASSSLAGGGTDTQYF.

The rearrangement joins TRBV28 to TRBJ2-7, with 8 bases lining up with TRBD1. The ends lost 6 bases at V and 0 bases at J; junction bases unmatched: 4. CDR1 MDHEN and CDR2 SYDVKM come from the germline V gene. The CDR3 spans 14 residues. The CDR3 DNA reads as TGTGCCAGCAGACCGGGACAGGCCTCCTACGAGCAGTACTTC. Protein product: CASRPGQASYEQYF.

The rearrangement links TRBV5-1 to TRBJ1-2, with D unclear. The V and J ends lost 0 bases and 0 bases respectively, with 9 bases between them. The CDR3 has 15 amino acids. Germline loops: CDR1 SGHRS, CDR2 YFSETQ. CDR3 amino acids: CASSLGAVTNYGYTF. CDR3 in DNA: TGCGCCAGCAGCTTGGGGGCAGTTACTAACTATGGCTACACCTTC.

This rearrangement joins TRBV7-8 to TRBJ2-2, with a weak D call TRBD2 (6 bases). This CDR3 has 17 residues. V dropped 7 bases and J dropped 4 bases, with 22 bases sitting between them. The germline CDR1 and CDR2 sequences are SGHVS and FQNEAQ. This CDR3 is CASNKYLLAGLTGELFF. In nucleotides, the CDR3 is TGTGCCAGCAATAAATATCTATTGGCGGGGCTCACCGGGGAGCTGTTTTTT.

This rearrangement joins TRBV18 to TRBJ2-7; perhaps TRBD1 as D (6 bases). The CDR3 contains 14 residues. Germline lookup yields CDR1 KGHSH and CDR2 LQKENI. The V gene lost 3 bases and the J gene lost 6 bases, with 15 bases spanning the gap. DNA of the CDR3: TGTGCCAGCTCACCGACAGGACCTGGCTTCGAGCAGTACTTC. Its protein is CASSPTGPGFEQYF.

The chain couples TRBV5-4 to TRBJ2-5, with 10 bases lining up with TRBD2. CDR3 length: 15 residues. The V segment lost 1 base and the J segment 1 base; nucleotides outside the gene matches: 1. Germline loops: CDR1 SGHNT, CDR2 YYREEE (reference sequence). The chain's CDR3 is CASSLTSGVQETQYF. CDR3 in DNA: TGTGCCAGCAGCTTGACTAGCGGGGTCCAAGAGACCCAGTACTTC.

The V and J genes are TRBV27 and TRBJ1-1; D is ambiguous. V dropped 3 bases and J dropped 4 bases, with 9 bases sitting between them. The CDR3 loop spans 13 amino acids. Germline lookup yields CDR1 MNHEY and CDR2 SMNVEV (reference sequence). CDR3 DNA sequence: TGTGCCAGCAGTTTTTCGAGGGTCACTGAAGCTTTCTTT. It translates to CASSFSRVTEAFF.